This T cell receptor beta chain was retrieved from a study of T cell responses to AZD1222 COVID-19 vaccine. Worth noting for this clone: What it binds is unknown.

Points from the study as a whole: Elevations in Spike-specific TCR breadth and depth followed administration of two AZD1222 doses. Among spike-specific TCRs, nearly half reportedly target unmutated variant regions.

The assay was immunoSEQ multiplex PCR, and TCRdb's table has in-frame clones only and misses some. The table records 130,000 or so clones, about 92% of them present only once. Here the sequenced sample was peripheral blood, taken on day 0 of MenACWY control vaccination. The source of this sequence is an adult in good health.

The CDR3 nucleotides read TGTGCCAGCAGCGTAGATCCAGGGGGCAGGTCACCCCTCCACTTT. It translates to CASSVDPGGRSPLHF. The chain couples TRBV9 to TRBJ1-6; 8 positions agree with TRBD1. Germline CDR1 SGDLS, CDR2 YYNGEE. The ends lost 0 bases at V and 10 bases at J; junction bases unmatched: 6. The CDR3 is 15 residues long.